The rows below give T cell receptor beta chains drawn from one sample of a study of blood T cell repertoires in COVID-19. Measured with immunoSEQ multiplex PCR; TCRdb has only the in-frame clones, and not every one. The sample shows some 200,000 clones, around 84% of them seen only once. The sequenced material came from peripheral blood. All receptors come from a woman between 55 and 75 years old who had recovered from COVID-19. Both conserved end residues are part of each CDR3. Each record gives: CDR3 length, J gene, V gene, CDR3 protein.

>15|TRBJ2-1|TRBV2
CASSDQGWSYNEQFF
>14|TRBJ1-6|TRBV10-3
CAISDPKGATPLHF
>14|TRBJ1-2|TRBV4-2
CASSQEMEGAGYTF
>14|TRBJ2-7|TRBV7-9
CASTSAGREYEQYF
>14|TRBJ1-2|TRBV7-3
CASSARAGVGGYTF
>15|TRBJ2-1|TRBV20-1
CSASGSGLSYNEQFF
>15|TRBJ2-2|TRBV14
CASSQDHLYTGELFF
>17|TRBJ2-6|TRBV5-1
CASTPEIGRGGSNVLTF
>13|TRBJ1-5|TRBV3-1/TRBV3-2
CASSGGTYQPQHF
>15|TRBJ1-1|TRBV18
CASSPPGAINTEAFF
>14|TRBJ2-7|TRBV2
CASWGQTLRSEQYF
>11|TRBJ2-7|TRBV5-8
CASSFRYEQYF
>17|TRBJ2-4|TRBV5-1
CASSPGQKRGSENIQYF
>14|TRBJ2-1|TRBV12-5
CASGLGDKYYEQFF
>17|TRBJ1-2|TRBV30
CAWRPPGPRVEHYGYTF
>15|TRBJ1-5|TRBV7-2
CASSLRGGGNQPQHF
>20|TRBJ2-1|TRBV11-3
CASSLAQGTGQLAGLNEQFF
>14|TRBJ1-4|TRBV15
CATARGGTGEKLFF
>14|TRBJ1-1|TRBV3-1/TRBV3-2
CASSHHDRVTEAFF
>17|TRBJ1-1|TRBV5-1
CASSFLTGTGVNTEAFF
>13|TRBJ1-3|TRBV15
CATGQGSGNTIYF